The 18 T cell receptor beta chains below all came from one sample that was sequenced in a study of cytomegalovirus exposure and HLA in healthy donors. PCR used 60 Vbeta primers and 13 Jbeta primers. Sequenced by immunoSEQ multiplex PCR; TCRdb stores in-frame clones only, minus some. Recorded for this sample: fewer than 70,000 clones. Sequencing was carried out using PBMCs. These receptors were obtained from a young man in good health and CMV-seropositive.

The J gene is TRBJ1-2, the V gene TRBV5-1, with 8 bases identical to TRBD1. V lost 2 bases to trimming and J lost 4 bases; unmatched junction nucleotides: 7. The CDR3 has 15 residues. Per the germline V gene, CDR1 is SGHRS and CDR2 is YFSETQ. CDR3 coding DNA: TGCGCCAGCAGCTTTTCAGGGGGCGTTACCTATGGCTACACCTTC. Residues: CASSFSGGVTYGYTF.

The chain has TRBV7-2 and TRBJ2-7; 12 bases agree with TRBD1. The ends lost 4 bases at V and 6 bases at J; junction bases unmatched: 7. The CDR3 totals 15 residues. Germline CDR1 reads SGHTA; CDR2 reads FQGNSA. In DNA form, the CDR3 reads TGTGCCAGCAGCTGGACCGGGACAGGGGGCGCCGAGCAGTACTTC. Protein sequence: CASSWTGTGGAEQYF.

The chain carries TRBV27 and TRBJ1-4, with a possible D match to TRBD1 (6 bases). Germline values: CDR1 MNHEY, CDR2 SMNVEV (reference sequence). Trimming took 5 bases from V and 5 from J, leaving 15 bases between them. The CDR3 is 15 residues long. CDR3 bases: TGTGCCAGCAGTAGAGCCGACAGGACAAATGAAAAACTGTTTTTT. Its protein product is CASSRADRTNEKLFF.

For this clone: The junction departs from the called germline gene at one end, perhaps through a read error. The CDR3 nucleotides are TGTGCTAGCAGCGCAAGACAAGGGGACAATCAGCCCCAGCATTTT. It encodes CASSARQGDNQPQHF. The V gene is TRBV7-7, the J gene TRBJ1-5, with D possibly matching TRBD1 (5 bases). Germline V lookup: CDR1 SSHAT, CDR2 FNYEAQ (reference sequence). The CDR3 consists of 15 residues.

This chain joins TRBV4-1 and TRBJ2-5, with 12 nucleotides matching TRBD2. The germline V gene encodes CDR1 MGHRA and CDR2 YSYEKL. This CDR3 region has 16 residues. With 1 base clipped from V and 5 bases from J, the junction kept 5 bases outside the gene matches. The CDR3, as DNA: TGCGCCAGCAGCCAAGTGGCTAGCGGGAGGGGGGAGACCCAGTACTTC. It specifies CASSQVASGRGETQYF.

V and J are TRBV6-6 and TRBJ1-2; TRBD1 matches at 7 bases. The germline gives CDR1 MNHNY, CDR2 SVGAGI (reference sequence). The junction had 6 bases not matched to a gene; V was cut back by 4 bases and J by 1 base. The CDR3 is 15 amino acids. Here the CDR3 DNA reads TGTGCCAGCAGTTCCCTGACAGGGAATAACTATGGCTACACCTTC. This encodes CASSSLTGNNYGYTF.

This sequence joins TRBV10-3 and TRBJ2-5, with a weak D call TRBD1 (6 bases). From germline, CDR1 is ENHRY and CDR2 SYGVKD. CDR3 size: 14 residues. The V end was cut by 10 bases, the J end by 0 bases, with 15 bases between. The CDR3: CATIGQSHQETQYF. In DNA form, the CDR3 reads TGTGCCACTATAGGACAGTCTCACCAAGAGACCCAGTACTTC.

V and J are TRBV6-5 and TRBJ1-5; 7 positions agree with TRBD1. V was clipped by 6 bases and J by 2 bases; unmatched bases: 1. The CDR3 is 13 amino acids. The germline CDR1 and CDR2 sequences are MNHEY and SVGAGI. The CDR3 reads CASRGTGNQPQHF. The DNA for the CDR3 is TGTGCCAGCAGGGGGACAGGCAATCAGCCCCAGCATTTT.

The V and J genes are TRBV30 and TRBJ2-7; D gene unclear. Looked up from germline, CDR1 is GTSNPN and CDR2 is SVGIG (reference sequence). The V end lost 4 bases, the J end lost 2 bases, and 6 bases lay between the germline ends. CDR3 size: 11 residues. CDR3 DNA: TGTGCCTGGACAGGAACCTACGAGCAGTACTTC. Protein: CAWTGTYEQYF.

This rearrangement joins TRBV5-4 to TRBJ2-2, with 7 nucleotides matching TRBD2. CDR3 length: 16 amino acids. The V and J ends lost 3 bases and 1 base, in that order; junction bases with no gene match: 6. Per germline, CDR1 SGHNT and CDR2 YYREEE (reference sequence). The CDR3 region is CASSSMAGVNTGELFF. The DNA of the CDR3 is TGTGCCAGCAGCTCCATGGCGGGGGTGAACACCGGGGAGCTGTTTTTT.

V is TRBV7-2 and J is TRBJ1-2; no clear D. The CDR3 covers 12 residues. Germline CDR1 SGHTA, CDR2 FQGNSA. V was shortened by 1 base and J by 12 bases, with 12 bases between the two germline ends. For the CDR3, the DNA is TGTGCCAGCAGCTTAGGGTTGCGACGGGACACCTTC. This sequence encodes CASSLGLRRDTF.

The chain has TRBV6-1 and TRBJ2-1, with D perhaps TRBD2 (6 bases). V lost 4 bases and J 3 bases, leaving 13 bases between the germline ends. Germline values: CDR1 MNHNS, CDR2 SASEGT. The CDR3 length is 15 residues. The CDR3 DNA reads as TGTGCCAGCAGTGTTGGGGACTCCTACTACAATGAGCAGTTCTTC. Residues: CASSVGDSYYNEQFF.

The CDR3 region has the DNA TGCAGCGTTGAATGGGACAGCTCCTACGAGCAGTACTTC. It yields the protein CSVEWDSSYEQYF. The rearrangement uses TRBV29-1 and TRBJ2-7, with 7 bases identical to TRBD1. The CDR3 sequence is 13 residues long. Trimming removed 2 bases from V and 0 bases from J; junction bases left unmatched: 1. Germline V gene data show CDR1 as SQVTM and CDR2 as ANQGSEA.

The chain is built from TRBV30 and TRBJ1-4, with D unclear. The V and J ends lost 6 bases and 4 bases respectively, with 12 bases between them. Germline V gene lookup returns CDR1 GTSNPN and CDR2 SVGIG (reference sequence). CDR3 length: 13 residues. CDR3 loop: CACDTENNEKLFF. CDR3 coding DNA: TGTGCCTGCGACACAGAAAATAATGAAAAACTGTTTTTT.

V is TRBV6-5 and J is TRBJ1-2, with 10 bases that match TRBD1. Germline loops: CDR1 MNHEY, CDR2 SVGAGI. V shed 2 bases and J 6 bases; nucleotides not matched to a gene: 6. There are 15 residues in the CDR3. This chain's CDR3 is CASSYRLDRGDGYTF. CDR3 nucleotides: TGTGCCAGCAGTTACCGTTTGGACAGGGGGGATGGCTACACCTTC.

This CDR3 is CASSIDAGGYSYEQYF. CDR3 DNA: TGTGCCAGTAGTATAGATGCAGGGGGATACTCCTACGAGCAGTACTTC. This chain uses TRBV19 with TRBJ2-7; TRBD1 matches 7 bases. Germline CDR1 and CDR2: LNHDA and SQIVND (reference sequence). The CDR3 contains 16 residues. The trim removed 0 bases at V and 0 bases at J, leaving 5 bases unmatched.

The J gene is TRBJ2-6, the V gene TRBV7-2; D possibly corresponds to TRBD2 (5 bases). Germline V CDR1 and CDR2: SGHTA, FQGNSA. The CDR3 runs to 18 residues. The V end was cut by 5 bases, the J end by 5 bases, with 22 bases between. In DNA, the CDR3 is TGTGCCAGCAGCCCCGGGGTTCGGGTTCGGTTTTGGGCCAACGTCCTGACTTTC. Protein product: CASSPGVRVRFWANVLTF.

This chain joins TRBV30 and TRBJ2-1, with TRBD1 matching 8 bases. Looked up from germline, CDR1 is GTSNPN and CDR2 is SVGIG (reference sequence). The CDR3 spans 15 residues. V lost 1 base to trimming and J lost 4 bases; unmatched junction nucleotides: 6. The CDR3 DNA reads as TGTGCCTGGAGTGATTCCGGACAGGGTTACAATGAGCAGTTCTTC. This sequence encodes CAWSDSGQGYNEQFF.